Listed below are T cell receptor beta chains from one sample, sequenced in a study of CXCR3-negative and CXCR3-positive naive CD8 T cells. Using the 5' RACE reads, TCRdb records one entry per CDR3 protein without DNA. This table holds thousands of distinct CDR3 sequences. Sequencing used naive CXCR3- CD8+ T cells from blood. The receptors stem from a human donor in good health. Some clones in this sample may be carry-over from other donors' samples. Both conserved end residues are part of each CDR3. Fields, in order: clone size, CDR3 length, J gene, V gene, CDR3 protein. Size is stated for part of the rows, as once, few or many counts, or as a class when the clone is expanded.

>medium-sized|13|TRBJ2-1|TRBV6-4
CASSDAYNNEQFF
>medium-sized|14|TRBJ2-5|TRBV29-1
CSVEFLAGGETQYF
>NA|14|TRBJ1-1|TRBV5-1
CASSPGGANTEAFF
>medium-sized|12|TRBJ2-3|TRBV28
CASSQDRDFFYF
>medium-sized|14|TRBJ2-1|TRBV29-1
CSVDPLNSYNEQFF
>NA|17|TRBJ2-1|TRBV29-1
CSALGSAASLFYNEQFF
>medium-sized|15|TRBJ2-3|TRBV7-3
CASSPREGVKNTQYF
>NA|14|TRBJ2-1|TRBV6-2/TRBV6-3
CASSYAYAYNEQFF
>medium-sized|13|TRBJ2-1|TRBV13
CASSLQQLNEQFF
>medium-sized|15|TRBJ2-1|TRBV29-1
CSVEDPAGPGGEQFF
>medium-sized|16|TRBJ2-7|TRBV11-2
CASSPRGAGGPYEQYF
>medium-sized|16|TRBJ2-2|TRBV20-1
CSARSIAGANTGELFF
>NA|13|TRBJ2-4|TRBV12-5
CASGLGHKNIQYF
>medium-sized|15|TRBJ2-1|TRBV29-1
CSVERRLAAYNEQFF
>NA|15|TRBJ2-1|TRBV15
CATSRAGPVYNEQFF
>medium-sized|14|TRBJ2-1|TRBV7-8
CASSPTGGPNEQFF
>NA|15|TRBJ2-7|TRBV4-1
CASSQGPRVGDEQYF
>medium-sized|14|TRBJ2-5|TRBV20-1
CSAGDQAFTETQYF
>medium-sized|13|TRBJ1-1|TRBV7-9
CASSLDGRAEAFF
>NA|14|TRBJ1-2|TRBV7-9
CASSLTGNDYGYTF
>NA|14|TRBJ2-1|TRBV12-3/TRBV12-4
CASRFQGSYNEQFF
>NA|12|TRBJ2-7|TRBV19
CASSRDSYEQYF
>NA|15|TRBJ2-3|TRBV29-1
CSVSLAGTSTDTQYF